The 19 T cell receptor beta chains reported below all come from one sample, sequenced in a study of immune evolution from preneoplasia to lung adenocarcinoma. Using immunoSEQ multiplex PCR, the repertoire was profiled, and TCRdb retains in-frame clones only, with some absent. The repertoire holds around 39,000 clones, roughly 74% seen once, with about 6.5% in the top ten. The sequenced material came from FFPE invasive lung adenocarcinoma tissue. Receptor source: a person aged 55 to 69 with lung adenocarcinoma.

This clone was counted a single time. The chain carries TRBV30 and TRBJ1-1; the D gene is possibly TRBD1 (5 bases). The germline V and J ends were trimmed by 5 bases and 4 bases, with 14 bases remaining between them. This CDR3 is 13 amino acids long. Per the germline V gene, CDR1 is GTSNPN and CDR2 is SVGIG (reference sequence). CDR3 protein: CAWHPRERTEAFF. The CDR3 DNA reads TGTGCCTGGCACCCCAGGGAGCGCACTGAAGCTTTCTTT.

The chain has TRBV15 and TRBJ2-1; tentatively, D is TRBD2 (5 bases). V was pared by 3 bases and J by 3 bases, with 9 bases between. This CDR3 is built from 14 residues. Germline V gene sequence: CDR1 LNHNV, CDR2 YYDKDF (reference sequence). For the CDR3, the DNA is TGTGCCACCAGCAGCACTAGGAACTACAATGAGCAGTTCTTC. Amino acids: CATSSTRNYNEQFF.

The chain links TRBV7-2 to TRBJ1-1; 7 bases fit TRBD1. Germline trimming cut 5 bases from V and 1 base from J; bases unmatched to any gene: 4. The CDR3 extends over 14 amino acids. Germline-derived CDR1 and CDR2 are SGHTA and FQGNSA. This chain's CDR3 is CASSPRTGNTEAFF. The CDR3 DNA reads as TGTGCCAGCAGCCCTCGGACAGGGAACACTGAAGCTTTCTTT.

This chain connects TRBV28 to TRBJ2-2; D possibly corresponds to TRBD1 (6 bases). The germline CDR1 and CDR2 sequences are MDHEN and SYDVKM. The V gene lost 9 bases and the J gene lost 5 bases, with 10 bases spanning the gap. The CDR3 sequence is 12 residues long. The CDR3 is CASNRVTGELFF. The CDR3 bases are TGTGCCAGTAACAGGGTGACCGGGGAGCTGTTTTTT. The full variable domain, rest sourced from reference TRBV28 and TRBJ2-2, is DVKVTQSSRYLVKRTGEKVFLECVQDMDHENMFWYRQDPGLGLRLIYFSYDVKMKEKGDIPEGYSVSREKKERFSLILESASTNQTSMYLCASNRVTGELFFGEGSRLTVL.

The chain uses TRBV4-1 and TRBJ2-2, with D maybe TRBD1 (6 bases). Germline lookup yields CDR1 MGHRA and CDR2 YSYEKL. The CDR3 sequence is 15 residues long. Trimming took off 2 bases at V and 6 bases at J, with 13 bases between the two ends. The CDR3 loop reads CASSQQISGAGELFF. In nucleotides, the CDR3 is TGCGCCAGCAGCCAACAGATCTCAGGGGCCGGGGAGCTGTTTTTT.

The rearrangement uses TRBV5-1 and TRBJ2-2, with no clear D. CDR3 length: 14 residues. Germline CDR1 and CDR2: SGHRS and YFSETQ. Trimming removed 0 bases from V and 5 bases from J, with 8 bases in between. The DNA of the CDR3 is TGCGCCAGCAGCTTGGATGTATCGACCGGGGAGCTGTTTTTT. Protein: CASSLDVSTGELFF.

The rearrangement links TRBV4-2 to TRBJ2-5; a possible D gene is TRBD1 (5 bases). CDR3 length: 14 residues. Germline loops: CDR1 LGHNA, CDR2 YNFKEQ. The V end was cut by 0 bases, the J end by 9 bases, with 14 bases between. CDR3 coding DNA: TGTGCCAGCAGCCAAGAAGAAGGACAAGTAGCCCAGTACTTC. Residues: CASSQEEGQVAQYF.

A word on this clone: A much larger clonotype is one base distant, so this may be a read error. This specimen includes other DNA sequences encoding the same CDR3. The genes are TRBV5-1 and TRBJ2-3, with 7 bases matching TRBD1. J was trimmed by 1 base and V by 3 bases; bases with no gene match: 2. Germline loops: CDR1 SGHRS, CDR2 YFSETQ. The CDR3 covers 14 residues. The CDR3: CASSSGQGTDTQYF. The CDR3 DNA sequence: TGCGCCAGCAGCTCAGGACAGGGCACAGATACGCAGTATTTT.

For the CDR3, the DNA is TGTGCCAGCAGTTCTGAACGGTGGCAGTTCTTC. It codes for CASSSERWQFF. This sequence joins TRBV6-6 and TRBJ2-1; unclear D gene. This CDR3 spans 11 amino acids. V was clipped by 4 bases and J by 12 bases, with 10 bases between them. CDR1 is MNHNY and CDR2 is SVGAGI in the germline V gene (reference sequence).

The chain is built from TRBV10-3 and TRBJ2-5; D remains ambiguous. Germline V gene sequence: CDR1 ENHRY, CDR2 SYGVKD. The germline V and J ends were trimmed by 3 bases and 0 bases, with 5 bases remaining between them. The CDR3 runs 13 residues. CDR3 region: CAISDRYQETQYF. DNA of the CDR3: TGTGCCATCAGTGACCGGTACCAAGAGACCCAGTACTTC.

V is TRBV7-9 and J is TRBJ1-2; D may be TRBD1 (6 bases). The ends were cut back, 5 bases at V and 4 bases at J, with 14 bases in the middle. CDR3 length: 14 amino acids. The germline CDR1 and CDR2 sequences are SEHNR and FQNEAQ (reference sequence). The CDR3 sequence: CASSPPGVGYGYTF. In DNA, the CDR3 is TGTGCCAGCAGCCCGCCAGGGGTAGGCTATGGCTACACCTTC.

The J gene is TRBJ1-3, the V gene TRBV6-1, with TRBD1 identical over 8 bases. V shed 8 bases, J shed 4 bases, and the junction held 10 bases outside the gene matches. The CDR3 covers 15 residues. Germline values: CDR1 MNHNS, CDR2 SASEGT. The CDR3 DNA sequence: TGTGCCAGCGTCCAGGGACAGGCAGGCGGAAACACCATATATTTT. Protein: CASVQGQAGGNTIYF.

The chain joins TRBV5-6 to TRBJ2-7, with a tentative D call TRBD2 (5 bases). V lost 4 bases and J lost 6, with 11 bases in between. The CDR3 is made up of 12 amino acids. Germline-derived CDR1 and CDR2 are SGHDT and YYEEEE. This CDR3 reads CASSAGMSEQYF. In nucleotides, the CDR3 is TGTGCCAGCAGCGCCGGGATGAGCGAGCAGTACTTC.

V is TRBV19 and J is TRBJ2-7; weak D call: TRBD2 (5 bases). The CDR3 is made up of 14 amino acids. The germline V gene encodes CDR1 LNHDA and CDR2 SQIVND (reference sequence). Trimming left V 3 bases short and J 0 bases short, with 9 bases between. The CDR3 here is CASSIELGSYEQYF. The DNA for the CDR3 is TGTGCCAGTAGTATTGAACTAGGCTCCTACGAGCAGTACTTC.

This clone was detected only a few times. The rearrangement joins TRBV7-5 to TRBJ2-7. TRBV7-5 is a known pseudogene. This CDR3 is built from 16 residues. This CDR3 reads CASSLSVGTASYEQYF. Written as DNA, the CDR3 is TGTGCCAGCAGCTTAAGTGTGGGGACGGCCTCCTACGAGCAGTACTTC.

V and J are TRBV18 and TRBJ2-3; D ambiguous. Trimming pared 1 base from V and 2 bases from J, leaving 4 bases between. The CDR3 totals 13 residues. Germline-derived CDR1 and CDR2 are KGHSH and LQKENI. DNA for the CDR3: TGTGCCAGCTCACCACGGGACACAGATACGCAGTATTTT. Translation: CASSPRDTDTQYF. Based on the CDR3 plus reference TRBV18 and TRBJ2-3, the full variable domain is NAGVMQNPRHLVRRRGQEARLRCSPMKGHSHVYWYRQLPEEGLKFMVYLQKENIIDESGMPKERFSAEFPKEGPSILRIQQVVRGDSAAYFCASSPRDTDTQYFGPGTRLTVL.

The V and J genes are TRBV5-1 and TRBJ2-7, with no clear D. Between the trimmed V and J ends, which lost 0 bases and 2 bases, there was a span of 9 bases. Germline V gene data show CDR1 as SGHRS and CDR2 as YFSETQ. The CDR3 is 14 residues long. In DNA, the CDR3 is TGCGCCAGCAGCTTGGGCCCCGCCGCCTACGAGCAGTACTTC. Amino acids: CASSLGPAAYEQYF.

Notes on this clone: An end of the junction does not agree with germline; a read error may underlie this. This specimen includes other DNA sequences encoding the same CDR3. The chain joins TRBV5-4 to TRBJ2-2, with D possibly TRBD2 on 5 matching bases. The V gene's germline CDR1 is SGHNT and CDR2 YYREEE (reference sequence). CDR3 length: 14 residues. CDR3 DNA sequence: TGTGCCAGCAGCTCATGGGAAGGGTACGGGGAGTTGTTTTTT. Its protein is CASSSWEGYGELFF.

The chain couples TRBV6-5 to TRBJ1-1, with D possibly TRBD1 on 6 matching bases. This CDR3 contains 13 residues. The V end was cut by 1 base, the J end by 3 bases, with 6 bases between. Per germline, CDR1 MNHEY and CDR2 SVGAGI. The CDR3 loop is CASSYYRDTEAFF. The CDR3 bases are TGTGCCAGCAGTTACTACAGGGACACTGAAGCTTTCTTT.